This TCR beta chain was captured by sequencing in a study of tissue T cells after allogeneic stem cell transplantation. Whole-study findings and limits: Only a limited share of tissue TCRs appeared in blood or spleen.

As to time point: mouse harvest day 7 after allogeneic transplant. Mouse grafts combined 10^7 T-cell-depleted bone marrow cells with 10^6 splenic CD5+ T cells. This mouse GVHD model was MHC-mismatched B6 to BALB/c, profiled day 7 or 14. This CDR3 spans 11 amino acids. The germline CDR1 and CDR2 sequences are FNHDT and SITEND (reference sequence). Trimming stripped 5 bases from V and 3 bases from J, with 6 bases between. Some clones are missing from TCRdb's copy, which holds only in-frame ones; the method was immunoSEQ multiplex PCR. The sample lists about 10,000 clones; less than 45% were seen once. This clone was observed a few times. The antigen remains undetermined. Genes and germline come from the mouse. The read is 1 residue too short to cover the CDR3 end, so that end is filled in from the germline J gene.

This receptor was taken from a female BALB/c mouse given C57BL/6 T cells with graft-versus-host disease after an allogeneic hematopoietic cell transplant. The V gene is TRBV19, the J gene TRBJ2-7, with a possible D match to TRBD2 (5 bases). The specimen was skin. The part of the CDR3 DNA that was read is TGTGCCAGCAGGGACTACTATGAACAGTAC. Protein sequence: CASRDYYEQY. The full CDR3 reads CASRDYYEQYF.